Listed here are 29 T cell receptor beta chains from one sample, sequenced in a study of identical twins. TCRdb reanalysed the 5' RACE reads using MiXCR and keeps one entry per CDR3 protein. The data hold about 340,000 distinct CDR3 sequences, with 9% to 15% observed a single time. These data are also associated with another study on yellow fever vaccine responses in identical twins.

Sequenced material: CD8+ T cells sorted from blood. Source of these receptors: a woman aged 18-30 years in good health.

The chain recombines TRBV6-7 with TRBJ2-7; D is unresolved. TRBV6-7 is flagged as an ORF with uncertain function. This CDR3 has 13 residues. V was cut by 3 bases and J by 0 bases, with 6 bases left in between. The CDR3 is CASSYEDSYEQYV. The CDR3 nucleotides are TGTGCCAGCAGTTATGAGGACTCCTACGAGCAGTACGTC.

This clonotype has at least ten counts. The chain's CDR3 is CSVERTSGTFYNEQFF. The CDR3 coding sequence is TGCAGCGTTGAAAGGACTAGCGGAACGTTTTACAATGAGCAGTTCTTC. The chain carries TRBV29-1 and TRBJ2-1, with 10 bases matching TRBD2. Germline V gene sequence: CDR1 SQVTM, CDR2 ANQGSEA. This CDR3 spans 16 amino acids. V gave up 2 bases and J gave up 4 bases; unmatched junction bases: 8.

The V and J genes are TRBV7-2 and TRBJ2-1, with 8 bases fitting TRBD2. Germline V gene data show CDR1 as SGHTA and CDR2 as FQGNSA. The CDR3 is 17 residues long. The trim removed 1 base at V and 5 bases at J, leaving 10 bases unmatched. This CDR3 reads CASSLVGFSGADNEQFF. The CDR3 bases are TGTGCCAGCAGCTTAGTAGGGTTTAGCGGGGCGGACAATGAGCAGTTCTTC.

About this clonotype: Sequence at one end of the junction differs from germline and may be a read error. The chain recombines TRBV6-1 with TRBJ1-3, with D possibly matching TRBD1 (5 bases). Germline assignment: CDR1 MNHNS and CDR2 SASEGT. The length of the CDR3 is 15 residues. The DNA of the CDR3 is TGTGCCGGCAGCTCACTTCTACAGGCTGGAAACACCATATATTTT. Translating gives CAGSSLLQAGNTIYF.

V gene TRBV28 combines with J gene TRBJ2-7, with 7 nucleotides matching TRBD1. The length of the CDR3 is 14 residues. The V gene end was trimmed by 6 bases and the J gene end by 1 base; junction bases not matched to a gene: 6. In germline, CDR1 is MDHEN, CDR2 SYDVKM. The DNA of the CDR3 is TGTGCCAGCAGGGCCGAGGGGGCATCCTACGAGCAGTACGTC. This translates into CASRAEGASYEQYV.

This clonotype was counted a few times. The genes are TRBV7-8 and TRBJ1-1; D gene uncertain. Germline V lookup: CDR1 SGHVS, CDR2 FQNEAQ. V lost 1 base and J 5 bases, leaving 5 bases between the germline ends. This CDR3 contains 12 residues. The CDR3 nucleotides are TGTGCCAGCAGCTTAGATTGGACTGAAGCTTTCTTT. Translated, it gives CASSLDWTEAFF.

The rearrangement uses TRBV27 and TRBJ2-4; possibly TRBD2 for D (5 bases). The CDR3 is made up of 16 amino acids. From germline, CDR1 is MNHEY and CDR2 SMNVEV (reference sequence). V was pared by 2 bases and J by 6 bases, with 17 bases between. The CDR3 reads CASSLDGGSWGNIQYF. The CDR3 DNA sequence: TGTGCCAGCAGTTTAGATGGTGGGAGCTGGGGAAACATTCAGTACTTC.

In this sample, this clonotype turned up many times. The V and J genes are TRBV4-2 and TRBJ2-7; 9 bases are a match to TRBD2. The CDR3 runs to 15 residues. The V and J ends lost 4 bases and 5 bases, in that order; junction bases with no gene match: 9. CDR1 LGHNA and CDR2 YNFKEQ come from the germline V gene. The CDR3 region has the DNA TGTGCCAGCAGCCTGGGTCAGCGGGAGGTGGACGAGCAGTACTTC. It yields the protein CASSLGQREVDEQYF.

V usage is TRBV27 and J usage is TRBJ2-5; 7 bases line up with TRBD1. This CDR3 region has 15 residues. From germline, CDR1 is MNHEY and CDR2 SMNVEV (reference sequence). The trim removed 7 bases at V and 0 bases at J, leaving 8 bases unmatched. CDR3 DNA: TGTGCCAGCACGCGACAGGGCCAGTACCAAGAGACCCAGTACTTC. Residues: CASTRQGQYQETQYF.

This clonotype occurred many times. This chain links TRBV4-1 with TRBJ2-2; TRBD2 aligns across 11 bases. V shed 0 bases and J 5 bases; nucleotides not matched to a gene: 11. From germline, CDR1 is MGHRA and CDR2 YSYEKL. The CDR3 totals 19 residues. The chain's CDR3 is CASSQDLGSGGAWTGELFF. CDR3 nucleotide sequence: TGCGCCAGCAGCCAAGATCTCGGTAGCGGGGGGGCTTGGACCGGGGAGCTGTTTTTT.

DNA of the CDR3: TGCGCCAGCAGCCAAGTTCAGGGGGACCCCTACGAGCAGTACGTC. Translated, it gives CASSQVQGDPYEQYV. The gene calls are TRBV4-1 and TRBJ2-7; TRBD1 aligns across 7 bases. Germline V gene sequence: CDR1 MGHRA, CDR2 YSYEKL. The CDR3 covers 15 residues. V shed 1 base and J 2 bases; nucleotides not matched to a gene: 5.

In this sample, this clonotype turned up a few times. The CDR3 DNA follows: TGCGCCAGCAGCCAAGCTTGGGACAGGGGGCACTCTCAGCAGTACGTC. It codes for CASSQAWDRGHSQQYV. V gene TRBV4-1 combines with J gene TRBJ2-7; 12 positions match TRBD1. The trim removed 1 base at V and 8 bases at J, leaving 9 bases unmatched. Germline loops: CDR1 MGHRA, CDR2 YSYEKL. The CDR3 length is 16 residues.

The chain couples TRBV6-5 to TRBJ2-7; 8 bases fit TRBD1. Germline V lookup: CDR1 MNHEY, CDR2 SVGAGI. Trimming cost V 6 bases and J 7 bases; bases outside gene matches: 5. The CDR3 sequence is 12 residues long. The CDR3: CASSQTGVEQYF. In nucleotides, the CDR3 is TGTGCCAGCAGCCAGACAGGGGTTGAGCAGTACTTC.

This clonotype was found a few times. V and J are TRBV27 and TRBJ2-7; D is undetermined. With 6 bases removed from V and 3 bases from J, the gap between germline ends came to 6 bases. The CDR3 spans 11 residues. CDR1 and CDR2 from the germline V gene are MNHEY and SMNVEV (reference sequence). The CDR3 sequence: CASSNLYEQYF. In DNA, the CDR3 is TGTGCCAGCAGCAACCTCTACGAGCAGTACTTC.

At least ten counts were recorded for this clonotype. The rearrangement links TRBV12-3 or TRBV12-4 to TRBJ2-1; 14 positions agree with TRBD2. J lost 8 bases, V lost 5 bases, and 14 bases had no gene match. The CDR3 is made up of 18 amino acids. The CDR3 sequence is CASSPGLAGAWVEDEQFF. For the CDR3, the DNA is TGTGCCAGCAGTCCGGGACTAGCGGGAGCCTGGGTCGAAGATGAGCAGTTCTTC.

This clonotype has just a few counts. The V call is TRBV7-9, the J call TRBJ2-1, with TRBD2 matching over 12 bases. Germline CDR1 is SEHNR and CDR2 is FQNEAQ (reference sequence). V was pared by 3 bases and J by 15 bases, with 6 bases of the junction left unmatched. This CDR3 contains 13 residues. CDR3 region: CASSLPSGGARFF. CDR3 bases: TGTGCCAGCAGCTTGCCTAGCGGGGGGGCTCGGTTCTTC.

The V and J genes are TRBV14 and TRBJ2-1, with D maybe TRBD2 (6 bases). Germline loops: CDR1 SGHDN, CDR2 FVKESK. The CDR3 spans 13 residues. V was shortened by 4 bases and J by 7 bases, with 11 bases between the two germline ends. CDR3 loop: CASSRQSGNEQFF. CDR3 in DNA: TGTGCCAGCAGCCGACAAAGCGGGAATGAGCAGTTCTTC.

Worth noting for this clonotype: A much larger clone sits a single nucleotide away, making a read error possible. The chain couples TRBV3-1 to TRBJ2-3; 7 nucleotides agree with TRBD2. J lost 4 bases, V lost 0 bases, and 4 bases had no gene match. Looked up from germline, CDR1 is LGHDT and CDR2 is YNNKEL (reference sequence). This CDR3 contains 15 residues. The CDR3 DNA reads TGTGCCAGCAGCCAAGAGGAGGCGGGGGCAGATACGCAGTATTTT. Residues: CASSQEEAGADTQYF.

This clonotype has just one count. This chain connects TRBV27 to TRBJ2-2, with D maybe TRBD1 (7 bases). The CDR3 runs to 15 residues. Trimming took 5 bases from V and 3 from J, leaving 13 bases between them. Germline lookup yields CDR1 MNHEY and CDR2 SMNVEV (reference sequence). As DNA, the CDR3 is TGTGCCAGCAGTGCGACAGGGAGGTACACCGGGGAGCTGTTTTTT. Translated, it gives CASSATGRYTGELFF.

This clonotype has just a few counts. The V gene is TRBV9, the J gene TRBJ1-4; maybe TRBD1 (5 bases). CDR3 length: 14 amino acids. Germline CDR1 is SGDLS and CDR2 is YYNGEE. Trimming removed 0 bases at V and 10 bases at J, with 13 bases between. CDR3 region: CASSVAWGDGKLFF. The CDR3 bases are TGTGCCAGCAGCGTAGCTTGGGGGGACGGAAAACTGTTTTTT. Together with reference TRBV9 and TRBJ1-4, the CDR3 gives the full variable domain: DSGVTQTPKHLITATGQRVTLRCSPRSGDLSVYWYQQSLDQGLQFLIQYYNGEERAKGNILERFSAQQFPDLHSELNLSSLELGDSALYFCASSVAWGDGKLFFGSGTQLSVL.

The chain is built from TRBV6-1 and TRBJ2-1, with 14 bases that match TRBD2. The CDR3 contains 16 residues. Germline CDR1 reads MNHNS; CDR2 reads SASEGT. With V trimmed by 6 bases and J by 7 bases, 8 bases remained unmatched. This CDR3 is CASRSGLAGVRNEQFF. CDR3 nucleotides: TGTGCCAGCAGATCGGGACTAGCGGGAGTTCGTAATGAGCAGTTCTTC.

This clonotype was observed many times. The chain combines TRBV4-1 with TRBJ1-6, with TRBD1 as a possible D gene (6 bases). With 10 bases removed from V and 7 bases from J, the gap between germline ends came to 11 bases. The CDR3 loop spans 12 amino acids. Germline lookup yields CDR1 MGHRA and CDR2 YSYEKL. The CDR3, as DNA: TGCGCCACCGGACAGATCAATTCACCCCTCCACTTT. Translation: CATGQINSPLHF.

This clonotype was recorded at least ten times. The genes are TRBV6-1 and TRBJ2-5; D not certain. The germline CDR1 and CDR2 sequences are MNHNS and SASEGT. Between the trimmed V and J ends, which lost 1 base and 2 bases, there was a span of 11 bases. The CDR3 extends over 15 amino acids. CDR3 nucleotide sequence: TGTGCCAGCAGTGAAGATGAGGATGGTCAAGAGACCCAGTACTTC. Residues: CASSEDEDGQETQYF.

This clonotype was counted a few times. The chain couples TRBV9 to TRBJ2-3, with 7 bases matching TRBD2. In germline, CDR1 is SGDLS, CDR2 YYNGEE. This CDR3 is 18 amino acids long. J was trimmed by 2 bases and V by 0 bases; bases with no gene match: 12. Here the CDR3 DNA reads TGTGCCAGCAGCGTAGAAGGCGGGAGAGCCCTGTACACAGATACGCAGTATTTT. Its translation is CASSVEGGRALYTDTQYF.

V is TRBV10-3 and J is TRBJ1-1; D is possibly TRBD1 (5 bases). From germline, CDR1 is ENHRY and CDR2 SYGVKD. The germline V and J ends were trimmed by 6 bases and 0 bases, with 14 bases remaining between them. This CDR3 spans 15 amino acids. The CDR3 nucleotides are TGTGCCATCAGCTTGGGCGGACAAATGAACACTGAAGCTTTCTTT. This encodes CAISLGGQMNTEAFF.

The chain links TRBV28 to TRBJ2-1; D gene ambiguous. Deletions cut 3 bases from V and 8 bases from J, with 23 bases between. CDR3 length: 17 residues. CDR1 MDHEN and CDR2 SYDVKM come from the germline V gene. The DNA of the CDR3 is TGTGCCAGCAGTTTGTTGGCGAAATCACCTGGTAGGGATGAGCAGTTCTTC. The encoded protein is CASSLLAKSPGRDEQFF.

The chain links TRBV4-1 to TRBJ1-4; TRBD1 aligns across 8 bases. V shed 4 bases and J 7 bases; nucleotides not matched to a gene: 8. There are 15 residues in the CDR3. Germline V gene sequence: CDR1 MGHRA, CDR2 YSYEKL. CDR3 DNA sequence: TGCGCCAGCAGCCCGCTGCAGGGGGCGCCTGAAAAACTGTTTTTT. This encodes CASSPLQGAPEKLFF.

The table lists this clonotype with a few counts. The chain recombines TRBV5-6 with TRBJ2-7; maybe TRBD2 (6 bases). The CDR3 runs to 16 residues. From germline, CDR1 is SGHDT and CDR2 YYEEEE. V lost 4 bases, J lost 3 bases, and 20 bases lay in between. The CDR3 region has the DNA TGTGCCAGCAGCCTAATAAACCGGGACTCAGACTACGAGCAGTACGTC. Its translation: CASSLINRDSDYEQYV.

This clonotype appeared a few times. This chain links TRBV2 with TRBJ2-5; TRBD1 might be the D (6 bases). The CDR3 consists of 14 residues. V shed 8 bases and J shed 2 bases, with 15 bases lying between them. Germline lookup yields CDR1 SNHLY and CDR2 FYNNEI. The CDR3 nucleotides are TGTGCCAGCTGGTCAGGGGTACCTCAAGAGACCCAGTACTTC. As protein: CASWSGVPQETQYF. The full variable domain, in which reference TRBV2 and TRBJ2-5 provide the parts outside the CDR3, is EPEVTQTPSHQVTQMGQEVILRCVPISNHLYFYWYRQILGQKVEFLVSFYNNEISEKSEIFDDQFSVERPDGSNFTLKIRSTKLEDSAMYFCASWSGVPQETQYFGPGTRLLVL.